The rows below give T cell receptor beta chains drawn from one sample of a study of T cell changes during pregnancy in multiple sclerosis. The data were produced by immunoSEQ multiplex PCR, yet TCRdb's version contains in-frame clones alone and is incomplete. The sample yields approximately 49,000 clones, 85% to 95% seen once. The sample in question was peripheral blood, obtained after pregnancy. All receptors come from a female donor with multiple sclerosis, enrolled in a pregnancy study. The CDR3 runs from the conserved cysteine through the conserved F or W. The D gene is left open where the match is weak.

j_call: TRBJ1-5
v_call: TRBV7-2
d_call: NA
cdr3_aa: CASRGVGSNQPQHF

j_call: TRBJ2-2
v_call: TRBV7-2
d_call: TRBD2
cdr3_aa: CASSPAGGWATGELFF

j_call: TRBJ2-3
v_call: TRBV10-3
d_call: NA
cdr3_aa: CAIFIAGTDTQYF

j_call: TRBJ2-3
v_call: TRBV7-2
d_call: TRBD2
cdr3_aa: CASSLGPSGRSTDTQYF

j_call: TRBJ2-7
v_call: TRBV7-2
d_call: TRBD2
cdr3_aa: CASSLAGLAGREQYF

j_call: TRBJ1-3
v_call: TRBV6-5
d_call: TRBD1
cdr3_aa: CASRGGQERNTIYF

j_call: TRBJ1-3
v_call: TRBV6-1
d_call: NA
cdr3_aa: CASSEVAVGNTIYF

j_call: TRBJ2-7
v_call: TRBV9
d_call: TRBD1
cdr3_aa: CASSVSGQGSYEQYF

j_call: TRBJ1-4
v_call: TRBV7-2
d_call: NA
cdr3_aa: CASSLALGATNEKLFF

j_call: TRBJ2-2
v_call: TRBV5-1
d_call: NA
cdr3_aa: CASSLTVTGELFF

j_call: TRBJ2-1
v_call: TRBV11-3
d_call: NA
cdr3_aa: CASSYGLYNEQFF

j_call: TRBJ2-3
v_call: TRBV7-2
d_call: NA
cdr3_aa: CASSLGLAGAFTDTQYF

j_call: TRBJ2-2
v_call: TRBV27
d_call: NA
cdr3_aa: CASSAGGITGELFF

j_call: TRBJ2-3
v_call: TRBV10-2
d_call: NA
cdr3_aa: CASSGTQGDTQYF

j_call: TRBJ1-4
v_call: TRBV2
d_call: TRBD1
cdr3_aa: CASRPGQAEKLFF

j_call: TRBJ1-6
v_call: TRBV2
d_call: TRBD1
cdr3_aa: CASRDIQTGSSYNSPLHF